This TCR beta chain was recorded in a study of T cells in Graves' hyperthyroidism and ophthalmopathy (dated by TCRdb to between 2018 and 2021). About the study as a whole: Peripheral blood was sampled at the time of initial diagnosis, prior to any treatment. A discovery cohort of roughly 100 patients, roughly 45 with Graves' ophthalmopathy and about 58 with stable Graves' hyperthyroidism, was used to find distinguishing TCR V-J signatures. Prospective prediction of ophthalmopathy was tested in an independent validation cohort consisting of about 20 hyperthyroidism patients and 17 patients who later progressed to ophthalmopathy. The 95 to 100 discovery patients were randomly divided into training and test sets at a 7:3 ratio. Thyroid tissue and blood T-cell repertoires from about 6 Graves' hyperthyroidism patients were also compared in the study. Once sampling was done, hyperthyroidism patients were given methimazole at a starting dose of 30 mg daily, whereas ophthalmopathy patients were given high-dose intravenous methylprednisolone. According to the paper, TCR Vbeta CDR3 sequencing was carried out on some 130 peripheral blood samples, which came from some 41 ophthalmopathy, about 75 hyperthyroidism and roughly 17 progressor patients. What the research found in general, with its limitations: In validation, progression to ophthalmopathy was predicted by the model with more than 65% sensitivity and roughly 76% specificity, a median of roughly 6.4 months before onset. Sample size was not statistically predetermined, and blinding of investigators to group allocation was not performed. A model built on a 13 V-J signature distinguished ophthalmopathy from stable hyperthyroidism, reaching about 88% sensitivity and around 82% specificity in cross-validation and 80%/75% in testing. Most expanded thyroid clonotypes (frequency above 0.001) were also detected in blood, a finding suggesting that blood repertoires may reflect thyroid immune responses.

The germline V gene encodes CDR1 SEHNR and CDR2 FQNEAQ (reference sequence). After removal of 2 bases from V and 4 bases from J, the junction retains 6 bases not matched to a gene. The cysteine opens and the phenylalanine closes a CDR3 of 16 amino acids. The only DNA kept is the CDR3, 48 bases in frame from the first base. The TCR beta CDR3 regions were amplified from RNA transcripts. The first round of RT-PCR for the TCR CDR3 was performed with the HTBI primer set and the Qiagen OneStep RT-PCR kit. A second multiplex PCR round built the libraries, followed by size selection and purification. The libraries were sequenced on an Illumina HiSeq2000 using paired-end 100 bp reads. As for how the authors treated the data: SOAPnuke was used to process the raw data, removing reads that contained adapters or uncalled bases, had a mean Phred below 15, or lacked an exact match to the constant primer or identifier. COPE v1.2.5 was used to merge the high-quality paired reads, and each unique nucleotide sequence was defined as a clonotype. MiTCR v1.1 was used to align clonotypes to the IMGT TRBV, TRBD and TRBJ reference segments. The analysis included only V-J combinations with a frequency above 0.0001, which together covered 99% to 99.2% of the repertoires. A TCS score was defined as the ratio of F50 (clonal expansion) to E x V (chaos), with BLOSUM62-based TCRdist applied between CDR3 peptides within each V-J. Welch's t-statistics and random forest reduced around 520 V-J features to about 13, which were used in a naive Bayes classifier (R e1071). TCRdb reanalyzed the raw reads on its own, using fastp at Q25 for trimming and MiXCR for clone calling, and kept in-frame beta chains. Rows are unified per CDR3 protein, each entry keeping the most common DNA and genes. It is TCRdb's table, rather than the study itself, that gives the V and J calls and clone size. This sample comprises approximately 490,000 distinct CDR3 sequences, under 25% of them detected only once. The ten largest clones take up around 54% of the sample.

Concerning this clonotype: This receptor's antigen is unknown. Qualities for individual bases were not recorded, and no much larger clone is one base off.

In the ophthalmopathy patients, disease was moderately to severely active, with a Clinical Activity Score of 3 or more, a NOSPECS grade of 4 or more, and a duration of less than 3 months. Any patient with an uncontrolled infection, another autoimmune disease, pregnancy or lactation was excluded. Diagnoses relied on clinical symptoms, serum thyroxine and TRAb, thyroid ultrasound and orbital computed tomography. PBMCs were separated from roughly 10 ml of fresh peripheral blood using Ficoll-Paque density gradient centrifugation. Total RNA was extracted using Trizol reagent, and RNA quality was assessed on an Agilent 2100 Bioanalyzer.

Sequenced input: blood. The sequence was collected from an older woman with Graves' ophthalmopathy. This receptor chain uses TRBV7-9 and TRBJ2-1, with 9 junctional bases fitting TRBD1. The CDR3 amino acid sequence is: CASSLLGQGVYNEQFF. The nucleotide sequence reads TGTGCCAGCAGCTTACTGGGACAGGGTGTATACAATGAGCAGTTCTTC.